This T cell receptor beta chain was sequenced during a study of identical twins. Study-wide findings and caveats: Clonotypes of the beta chain that were abundant in cord blood carried fewer insertions (memory repertoires showed none).

Trimming cost V 6 bases and J 4 bases; bases outside gene matches: 6. The CDR3 has 15 amino acids. Germline-derived CDR1 and CDR2 are SQVTM and ANQGSEA. In this sample, this clonotype turned up many times. Its antigen remains unidentified. TCRdb processed the 5' RACE reads anew with MiXCR; each CDR3 protein has one entry. The sample records roughly 490,000 distinct CDR3 sequences, roughly an eighth being singletons. These data were likewise used in another study, on yellow fever vaccine responses in identical twins.

The clonotype originates from a woman between 18 and 29 years old in good health. Sequences were obtained from CD4+ T cells sorted from blood. The chain links TRBV29-1 to TRBJ2-1; TRBD2 aligns across 13 bases. The CDR3 sequence is CSVGGGLAGYNEQFF. The CDR3 DNA reads TGCAGCGTCGGGGGGGGACTAGCGGGATACAATGAGCAGTTCTTC.